These 12 T cell receptor beta chains came from one sample sequenced in a study of blood T cell repertoires in COVID-19 (dated by TCRdb to 2019 to 2021). Libraries were built with the immunoSEQ multiplex PCR assay. TCRdb retrieved this table from immuneACCESS and kept in-frame rearrangements only. Not all clones are present; in checked studies, unresolved V genes account for under half, and no reason is known for the remainder. The sample has around 500,000 clones on record, roughly 90% of them singletons. Less than 2% of the sample belongs to the ten largest clones. What was sequenced was PBMCs or T cells enriched from blood (not recorded which). The source is a woman in her forties who had recovered from COVID-19.

The chain uses TRBV12-5 and TRBJ1-5, with D perhaps matching TRBD1 (6 bases). The CDR3 sequence is 16 residues long. Germline lookup yields CDR1 LGHNT and CDR2 FRNRAP. V dropped 5 bases and J dropped 1 base, with 15 bases sitting between them. This CDR3 reads CASGPAGTLSNQPQHF. Written as DNA, the CDR3 is TGTGCTAGTGGTCCCGCCGGGACACTGAGCAATCAGCCCCAGCATTTT.

On this clone itself: This sample also contains other DNA sequences that code for the same CDR3. The V call is TRBV18, the J call TRBJ1-4, with 7 bases that match TRBD1. The length of the CDR3 is 15 residues. Trimming at V came to 0 bases and at J to 5 bases, leaving 3 bases not matched to a gene. Germline values: CDR1 KGHSH, CDR2 LQKENI. In DNA, the CDR3 is TGTGCCAGCTCACCACCGGGACAGCCAAATGAAAAACTGTTTTTT. As protein: CASSPPGQPNEKLFF.

The chain uses TRBV15 and TRBJ1-1; D gene ambiguous. This CDR3 is built from 13 residues. Germline values: CDR1 LNHNV, CDR2 YYDKDF (reference sequence). The V gene lost 5 bases and the J gene lost 4 bases, with 11 bases spanning the gap. The chain's CDR3 is CATSPIKSTEAFF. CDR3 coding DNA: TGTGCCACCAGCCCTATTAAGAGCACTGAAGCTTTCTTT. Combining the CDR3 with reference TRBV15 and TRBJ1-1 gives the whole variable domain DAMVIQNPRYQVTQFGKPVTLSCSQTLNHNVMYWYQQKSSQAPKLLFHYYDKDFNNEADTPDNFQSRRPNTSFCFLDIRSPGLGDTAMYLCATSPIKSTEAFFGQGTRLTVV.

The chain combines TRBV7-2 with TRBJ1-2; D possibly corresponds to TRBD1 (5 bases). Looked up from germline, CDR1 is SGHTA and CDR2 is FQGNSA. V was shortened by 5 bases and J by 0 bases, with 22 bases between the two germline ends. There are 18 residues in the CDR3. CDR3 sequence (DNA): TGTGCCAGCAGCCCCCAGGTCGTGGGGCACGGAGCTAACTATGGCTACACCTTC. It specifies CASSPQVVGHGANYGYTF.

The genes are TRBV15 and TRBJ1-5; the match to TRBD1 covers 7 bases. The CDR3 loop spans 14 amino acids. Per germline, CDR1 LNHNV and CDR2 YYDKDF (reference sequence). The trim removed 2 bases at V and 7 bases at J, leaving 5 bases unmatched. The CDR3 loop is CATSRIQGSQPQHF. For the CDR3, the DNA is TGTGCCACCAGCAGAATACAGGGGAGCCAGCCCCAGCATTTT. The entire variable domain, with the rest obtained from reference TRBV15 and TRBJ1-5, is as follows: DAMVIQNPRYQVTQFGKPVTLSCSQTLNHNVMYWYQQKSSQAPKLLFHYYDKDFNNEADTPDNFQSRRPNTSFCFLDIRSPGLGDTAMYLCATSRIQGSQPQHFGDGTRLSIL.

The table lists this clone with a count of one. This chain uses TRBV29-1 with TRBJ2-3; the match to TRBD1 covers 7 bases. CDR1 and CDR2 (germline): SQVTM, ANQGSEA. This CDR3 has 12 amino acids. Germline trimming cut 8 bases from V and 6 bases from J; bases unmatched to any gene: 8. CDR3: CSSLQGSDTQYF. The CDR3 nucleotides read TGCAGCTCGCTACAGGGGAGCGATACGCAGTATTTT.

The gene calls are TRBV4-3 and TRBJ2-7; TRBD2 agrees at 10 bases. Looked up from germline, CDR1 is LGHNA and CDR2 is YSLEER. This CDR3 region has 16 residues. Germline trimming cut 2 bases from V and 3 bases from J; bases unmatched to any gene: 7. This CDR3 is CASSQSEAGGVYEQYF. The CDR3 DNA is TGCGCCAGCAGCCAATCCGAAGCGGGAGGGGTCTACGAGCAGTACTTC.

The chain has TRBV12-3 or TRBV12-4 and TRBJ1-2; tentative D call: TRBD1 (5 bases). The V and J ends lost 8 bases and 5 bases respectively, with 12 bases between them. This CDR3 is built from 12 residues. CDR3 sequence reads: CASGPGLYGYTF. CDR3 sequence (DNA): TGTGCCAGCGGCCCAGGGCTTTATGGCTACACCTTC.

The gene calls are TRBV10-3 and TRBJ2-7, with D maybe TRBD2 (6 bases). V was clipped by 2 bases and J by 2 bases, with 13 bases between them. Germline-derived CDR1 and CDR2 are ENHRY and SYGVKD. The CDR3 has 15 amino acids. The CDR3 DNA reads TGTGCCATCAGTGAGGGGATAGCGGAAACCTACGAGCAGTACTTC. Translation: CAISEGIAETYEQYF.

At least ten counts were recorded for this clone. This sequence joins TRBV7-2 and TRBJ2-7; 9 bases fit TRBD2. After removal of 3 bases from V and 9 bases from J, the junction contained 9 bases not matched to a gene. Germline assignment: CDR1 SGHTA and CDR2 FQGNSA. This CDR3 is 14 amino acids long. CDR3 bases: TGTGCCAGCAGCTTGAGCGGGAGGCCACGGGGGCAGTACTTC. It specifies CASSLSGRPRGQYF.

V is TRBV5-6 and J is TRBJ1-3; D is uncertain. With 4 bases removed from V and 0 bases from J, the gap between germline ends came to 5 bases. The CDR3 consists of 13 residues. From germline, CDR1 is SGHDT and CDR2 YYEEEE. The DNA for the CDR3 is TGTGCCAGCAGCCGAGGCTCTGGAAACACCATATATTTT. As protein: CASSRGSGNTIYF.

This chain links TRBV13 with TRBJ1-3; 8 nucleotides line up with TRBD1. The germline CDR1 and CDR2 sequences are PRHDT and FYEKMQ (reference sequence). V shed 5 bases and J 0 bases; nucleotides not matched to a gene: 9. This CDR3 contains 17 residues. The CDR3 loop is CASSHQSRGLSGNTIYF. The CDR3 bases are TGTGCCAGCAGCCACCAAAGCAGGGGGCTCTCTGGAAACACCATATATTTT.